Listed here is a single T cell receptor beta chain. Its antigen is still unknown. MiXCR, applied by TCRdb to the 5' RACE reads, yields one record per CDR3 protein. The sample contains about 170,000 distinct CDR3 sequences, 10% to 15% of which appear only once. These data belong to a study of T-cell memory formation after mild COVID-19. Trimming removed 5 bases from V and 5 bases from J, with 15 bases in between. This CDR3 is built from 14 residues. Study observations and caveats: The main location of contracting CD4+ clones was CM and EM, and that of contracting CD8+ clones was EMRA.

The chain links TRBV12-3 or TRBV12-4 to TRBJ1-2, with a tentative D call TRBD1 (5 bases). The receptor was isolated from a man younger than 35 who had mild COVID-19 (a few samples of this study predate the infection). Cell type and time point are not known. Sequencing was carried out using PBMCs or a T cell subset sorted from them (not recorded which). CDR3 DNA: TGTGCCAGCAGTATGCCGGACATTTTTTATGGCTACACCTTC. Translating gives CASSMPDIFYGYTF.